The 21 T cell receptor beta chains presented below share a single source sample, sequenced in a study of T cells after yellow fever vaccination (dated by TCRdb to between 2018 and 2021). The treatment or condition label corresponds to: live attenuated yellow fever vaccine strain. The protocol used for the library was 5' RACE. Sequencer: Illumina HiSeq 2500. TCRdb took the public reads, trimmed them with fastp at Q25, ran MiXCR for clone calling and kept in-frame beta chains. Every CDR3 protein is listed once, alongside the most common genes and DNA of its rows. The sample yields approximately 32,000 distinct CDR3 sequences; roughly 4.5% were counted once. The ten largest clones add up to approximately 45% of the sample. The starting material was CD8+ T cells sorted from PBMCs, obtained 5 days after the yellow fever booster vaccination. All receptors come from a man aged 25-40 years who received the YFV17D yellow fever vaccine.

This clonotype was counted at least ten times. The CDR3 region is CASRPGPLRNTEAFF. The CDR3 nucleotides are TGTGCCAGCAGACCGGGACCACTACGGAACACTGAAGCTTTCTTT. V is TRBV1 and J is TRBJ1-1; the listed D gene, TRBD1, was not tested against the DNA. TRBV1 is designated a pseudogene. This CDR3 is built from 15 residues.

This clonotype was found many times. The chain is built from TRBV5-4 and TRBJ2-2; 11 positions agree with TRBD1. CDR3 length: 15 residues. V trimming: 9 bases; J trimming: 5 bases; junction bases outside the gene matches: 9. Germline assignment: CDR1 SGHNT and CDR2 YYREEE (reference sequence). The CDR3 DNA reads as TGTGCCACCACGCCGGGACAGGGGGGGACCGGGGAGCTGTTTTTT. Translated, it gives CATTPGQGGTGELFF.

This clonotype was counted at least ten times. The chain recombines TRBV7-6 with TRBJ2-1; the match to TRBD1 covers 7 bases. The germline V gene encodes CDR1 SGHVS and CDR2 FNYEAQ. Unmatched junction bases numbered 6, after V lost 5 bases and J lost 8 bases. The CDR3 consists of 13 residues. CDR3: CASSATGKDEQFF. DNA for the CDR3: TGTGCCAGCAGCGCGACAGGGAAGGATGAGCAGTTCTTC.

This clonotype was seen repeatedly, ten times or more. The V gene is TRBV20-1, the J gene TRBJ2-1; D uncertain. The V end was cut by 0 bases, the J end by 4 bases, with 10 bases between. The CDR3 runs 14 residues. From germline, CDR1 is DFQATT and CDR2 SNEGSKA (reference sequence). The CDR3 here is CSARESEDYNEQFF. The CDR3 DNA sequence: TGCAGTGCTAGAGAATCGGAAGATTACAATGAGCAGTTCTTC.

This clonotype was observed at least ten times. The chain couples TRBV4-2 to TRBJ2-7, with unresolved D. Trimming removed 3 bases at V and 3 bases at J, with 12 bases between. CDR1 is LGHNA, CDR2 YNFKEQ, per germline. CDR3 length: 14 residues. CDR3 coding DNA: TGTGCCAGCAGCCATTCCGGTCAGAACTACGAGCAGTACTTC. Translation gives CASSHSGQNYEQYF.

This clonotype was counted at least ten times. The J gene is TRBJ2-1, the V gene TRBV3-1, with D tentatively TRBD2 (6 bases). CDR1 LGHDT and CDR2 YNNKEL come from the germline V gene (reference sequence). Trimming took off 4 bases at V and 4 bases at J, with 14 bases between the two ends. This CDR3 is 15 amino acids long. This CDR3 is CASSLQRSGYNEQFF. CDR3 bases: TGTGCCAGCAGCCTCCAGCGTAGCGGTTACAATGAGCAGTTCTTC.

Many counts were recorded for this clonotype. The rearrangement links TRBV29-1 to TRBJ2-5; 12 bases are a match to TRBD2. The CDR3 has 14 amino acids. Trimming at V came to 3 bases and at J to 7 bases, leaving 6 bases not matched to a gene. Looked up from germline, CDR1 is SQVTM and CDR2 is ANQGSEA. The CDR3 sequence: CSVDRTSGIVTQYF. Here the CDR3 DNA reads TGCAGCGTTGACCGGACTAGCGGGATCGTGACCCAGTACTTC. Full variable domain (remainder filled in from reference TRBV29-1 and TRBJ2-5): SAVISQKPSRDICQRGTSLTIQCQVDSQVTMMFWYRQQPGQSLTLIATANQGSEATYESGFVIDKFPISRPNLTFSTLTVSNMSPEDSSIYLCSVDRTSGIVTQYFGPGTRLLVL.

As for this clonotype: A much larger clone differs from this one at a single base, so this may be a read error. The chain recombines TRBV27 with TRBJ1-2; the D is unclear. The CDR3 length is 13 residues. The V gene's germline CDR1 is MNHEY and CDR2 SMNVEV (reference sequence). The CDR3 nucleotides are TGTGCCAGCAGTTTTGCCGGCCCCTATCCCCTAAGTTTC. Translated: CASSFAGPYPLSF.

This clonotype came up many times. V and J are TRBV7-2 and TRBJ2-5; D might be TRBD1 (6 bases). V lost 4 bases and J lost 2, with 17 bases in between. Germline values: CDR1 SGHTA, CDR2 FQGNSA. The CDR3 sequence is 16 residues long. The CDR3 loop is CASSSIGPRGQETQYF. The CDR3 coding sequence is TGTGCCAGCAGCTCCATAGGACCGAGGGGGCAAGAGACCCAGTACTTC.

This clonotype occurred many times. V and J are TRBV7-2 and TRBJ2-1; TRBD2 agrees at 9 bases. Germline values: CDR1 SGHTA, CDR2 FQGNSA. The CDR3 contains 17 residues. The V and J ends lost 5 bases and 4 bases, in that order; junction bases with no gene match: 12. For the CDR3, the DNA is TGTGCCAGCAGCGATAGCATTAGCGGGAGAGGTTACAATGAGCAGTTCTTC. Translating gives CASSDSISGRGYNEQFF.

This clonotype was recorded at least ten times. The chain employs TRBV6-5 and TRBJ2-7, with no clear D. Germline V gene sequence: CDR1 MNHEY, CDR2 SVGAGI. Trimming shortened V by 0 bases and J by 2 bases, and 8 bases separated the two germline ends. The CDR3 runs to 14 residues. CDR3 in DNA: TGTGCCAGCAGTTACTCGTTCGGACCCTACGAGCAGTACTTC. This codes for CASSYSFGPYEQYF.

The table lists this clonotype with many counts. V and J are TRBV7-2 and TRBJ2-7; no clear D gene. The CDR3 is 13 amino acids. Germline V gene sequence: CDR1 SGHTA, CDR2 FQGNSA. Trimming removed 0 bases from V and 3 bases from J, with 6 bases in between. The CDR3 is CASSLAQNYEQYF. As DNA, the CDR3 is TGTGCCAGCAGCTTAGCACAGAACTACGAGCAGTACTTC.

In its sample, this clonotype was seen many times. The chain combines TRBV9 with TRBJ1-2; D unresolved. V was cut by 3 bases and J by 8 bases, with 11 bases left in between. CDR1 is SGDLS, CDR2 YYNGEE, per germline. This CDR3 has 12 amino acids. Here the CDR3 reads CASSARKDGYTF. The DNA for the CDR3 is TGTGCCAGCAGCGCCCGGAAGGACGGCTACACCTTC.

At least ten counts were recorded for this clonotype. CDR3 sequence (DNA): TGCAGTGCCTCTTCCCTAGCGGACCACTCCTACGAGCAGTACTTC. Its protein is CSASSLADHSYEQYF. The chain uses TRBV20-1 and TRBJ2-7; 7 bases match TRBD2. The V and J ends lost 6 bases and 0 bases, in that order; junction bases with no gene match: 11. Looked up from germline, CDR1 is DFQATT and CDR2 is SNEGSKA (reference sequence). This CDR3 spans 15 amino acids.

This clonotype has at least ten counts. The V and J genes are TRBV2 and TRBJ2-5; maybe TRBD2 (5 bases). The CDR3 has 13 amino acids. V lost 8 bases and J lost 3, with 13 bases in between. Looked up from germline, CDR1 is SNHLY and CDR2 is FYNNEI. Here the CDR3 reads CASVSGREETQYF. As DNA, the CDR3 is TGTGCCAGCGTCTCGGGAAGGGAAGAGACCCAGTACTTC.

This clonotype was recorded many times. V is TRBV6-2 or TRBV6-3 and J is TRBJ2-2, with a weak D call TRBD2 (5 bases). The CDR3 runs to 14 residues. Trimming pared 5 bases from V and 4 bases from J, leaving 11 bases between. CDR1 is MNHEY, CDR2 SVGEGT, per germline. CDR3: CASSSSESTGELFF. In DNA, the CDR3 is TGTGCCAGCAGTAGTAGCGAGAGCACCGGGGAGCTGTTTTTT.

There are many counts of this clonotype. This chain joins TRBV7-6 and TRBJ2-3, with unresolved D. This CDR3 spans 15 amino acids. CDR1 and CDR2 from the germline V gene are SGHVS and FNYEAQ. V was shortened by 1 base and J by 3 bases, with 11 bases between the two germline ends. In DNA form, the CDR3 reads TGTGCCAGCAGCTTAGGCCCAGTGGAAACAGATACGCAGTATTTT. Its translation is CASSLGPVETDTQYF.

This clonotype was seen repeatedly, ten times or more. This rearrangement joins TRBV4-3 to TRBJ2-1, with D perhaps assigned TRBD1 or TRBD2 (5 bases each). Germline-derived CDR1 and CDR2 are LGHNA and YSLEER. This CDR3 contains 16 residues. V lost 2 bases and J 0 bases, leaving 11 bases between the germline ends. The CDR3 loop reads CASSQLRDVSYNEQFF. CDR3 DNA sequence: TGCGCCAGCAGCCAACTCCGGGACGTCTCCTACAATGAGCAGTTCTTC.

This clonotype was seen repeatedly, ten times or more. CDR3 in DNA: TGTGCCAGTACCCTGGGAGGGGGCTTGGCCAAAAACATTCAGTACTTC. Its translation: CASTLGGGLAKNIQYF. V and J are TRBV19 and TRBJ2-4; D tentatively reads TRBD1 or TRBD2 (7 bases each). Per the germline V gene, CDR1 is LNHDA and CDR2 is SQIVND (reference sequence). The CDR3 loop spans 16 amino acids. Trimming cost V 7 bases and J 1 base, with 17 bases left between them. The full variable domain, rest sourced from reference TRBV19 and TRBJ2-4, is DGGITQSPKYLFRKEGQNVTLSCEQNLNHDAMYWYRQDPGQGLRLIYYSQIVNDFQKGDIAEGYSVSREKKESFPLTVTSAQKNPTAFYLCASTLGGGLAKNIQYFGAGTRLSVL.

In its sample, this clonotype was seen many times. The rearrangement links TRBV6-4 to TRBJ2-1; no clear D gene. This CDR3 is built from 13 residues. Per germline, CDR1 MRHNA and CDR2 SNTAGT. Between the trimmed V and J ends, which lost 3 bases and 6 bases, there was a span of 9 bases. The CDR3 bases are TGTGCCAGCAGTGATACCGCGAGCAATGAGCAGTTCTTC. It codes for CASSDTASNEQFF.

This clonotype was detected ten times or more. CDR3 loop: CASRFGNGEQYF. CDR3 in DNA: TGTGCCAGCAGGTTCGGTAACGGCGAGCAGTACTTC. The chain uses TRBV6-5 and TRBJ2-7; no reliable D call. The CDR3 contains 12 residues. CDR1 is MNHEY and CDR2 is SVGAGI in the germline V gene. V lost 6 bases, J lost 6 bases, and 12 bases lay in between.